The next 9 T cell receptor beta chains were all read from a single sample in a study of blood T cell repertoires in COVID-19. Measured with immunoSEQ multiplex PCR; TCRdb has only the in-frame clones, and not every one. The sample yields some 200,000 clones, about nine tenths seen once. Sequencing was done on a sample of PBMCs or T cells enriched from blood (not recorded which). These receptors were collected from a woman aged 45 to 65 in a cohort exposed to, infected with or recovered from COVID-19 (not recorded which).

The V gene is TRBV7-2, the J gene TRBJ1-4; 11 nucleotides match TRBD1. This CDR3 has 15 residues. Germline V lookup: CDR1 SGHTA, CDR2 FQGNSA. Trimming cost V 5 bases and J 6 bases; bases outside gene matches: 5. In DNA form, the CDR3 reads TGTGCCAGCAGCCTAGGGGACAGGGGGTATGAAAAACTGTTTTTT. The encoded protein is CASSLGDRGYEKLFF.

The chain couples TRBV5-4 to TRBJ1-2, with D maybe TRBD1 (5 bases). CDR1 and CDR2 from the germline V gene are SGHNT and YYREEE (reference sequence). This CDR3 is 16 amino acids long. V was pared by 6 bases and J by 6 bases, with 24 bases between. The CDR3 bases are TGTGCCAGCACCAAACGGGGGGGAAGTCGGATGGATGGCTACACCTTC. This translates into CASTKRGGSRMDGYTF.

The gene calls are TRBV6-5 and TRBJ1-2; TRBD1 is a possible D gene (5 bases). Trimming left V 7 bases short and J 5 bases short, with 17 bases between. This CDR3 has 14 amino acids. The germline gives CDR1 MNHEY, CDR2 SVGAGI. This chain's CDR3 is CASTRSGLGYGYTF. CDR3 DNA: TGTGCCAGCACAAGGTCAGGGTTAGGATATGGCTACACCTTC.

This chain links TRBV19 with TRBJ1-5; TRBD1 matches at 7 bases. Germline values: CDR1 LNHDA, CDR2 SQIVND (reference sequence). The CDR3 spans 14 residues. J gave up 1 base and V 5 bases, and 2 bases lay outside the gene matches. CDR3: CASSETGSNQPQHF. For the CDR3, the DNA is TGTGCCAGTAGTGAGACAGGGAGCAATCAGCCCCAGCATTTT.

The chain combines TRBV5-1 with TRBJ2-1; D gene unclear. The CDR3 extends over 17 amino acids. Germline V gene lookup returns CDR1 SGHRS and CDR2 YFSETQ. With 4 bases removed from V and 4 bases from J, the gap between germline ends came to 21 bases. The CDR3 nucleotides read TGCGCCAGCAGCCACCCACGGGTGGTTGGAATTTACAATGAGCAGTTCTTC. Translating it yields CASSHPRVVGIYNEQFF.

V usage is TRBV6-2 or TRBV6-3 and J usage is TRBJ1-2; D is undetermined. Germline V gene lookup returns CDR1 MNHEY and CDR2 SVGEGT. This CDR3 has 14 residues. Trimming removed 3 bases from V and 5 bases from J, with 13 bases in between. CDR3 protein: CASSYNVILYGYTF. The CDR3 DNA reads as TGTGCCAGCAGTTATAACGTGATACTTTATGGCTACACCTTC.

The genes are TRBV6-5 and TRBJ2-7; the match to TRBD2 covers 8 bases. CDR1 and CDR2 from the germline V gene are MNHEY and SVGAGI. CDR3 length: 15 amino acids. Germline trimming cut 2 bases from V and 4 bases from J; bases unmatched to any gene: 7. The CDR3 sequence is CASSYPAGGEYEQYF. In DNA, the CDR3 is TGTGCCAGCAGTTACCCTGCGGGGGGCGAATACGAGCAGTACTTC.

The V call is TRBV6-5, the J call TRBJ1-4; D is perhaps TRBD1 (5 bases). V shed 8 bases and J shed 8 bases, with 18 bases lying between them. There are 14 residues in the CDR3. Germline-derived CDR1 and CDR2 are MNHEY and SVGAGI. CDR3 region: CASRRGSPLEKLFF. The CDR3 DNA reads TGTGCCAGCCGAAGGGGAAGTCCTTTGGAAAAACTGTTTTTT.

V usage is TRBV7-8 and J usage is TRBJ2-1, with a tentative D call TRBD2 (6 bases). CDR1 SGHVS and CDR2 FQNEAQ come from the germline V gene. The CDR3 loop spans 16 amino acids. Trimming stripped 2 bases from V and 9 bases from J, with 20 bases between. Written as DNA, the CDR3 is TGTGCCAGCAGCTTAATCACCCCGGCATCGGGGGTTGAGCAGTTCTTC. It specifies CASSLITPASGVEQFF. Full variable domain (outside the CDR3, taken from reference TRBV7-8 and TRBJ2-1): GAGVSQSPRYKVAKRGQDVALRCDPISGHVSLFWYQQALGQGPEFLTYFQNEAQLDKSGLPSDRFFAERPEGSVSTLKIQRTQQEDSAVYLCASSLITPASGVEQFFGPGTRLTVL.